The 18 T cell receptor beta chains in this list originate from one sample, sequenced in a study of T cell repertoires in cytomegalovirus infection. Via MiXCR, TCRdb re-called the reads, giving one row per CDR3 protein. The sample shows about 110,000 distinct CDR3 sequences, more than 30% of them seen only once. These receptors lack a known antigen. Specimen: CD8+ T cells from cultured PBMCs, collected from culture after CMV antigen stimulation. Source of these receptors: a human donor in good health (CMV status not recorded). Some clones in this sample may be carry-over from other donors' samples.

This chain connects TRBV6-2 or TRBV6-3 to TRBJ1-1, with no clear D. Trimming stripped 0 bases from V and 1 base from J, with 9 bases between. Germline V gene lookup returns CDR1 MNHEY and CDR2 SVGEGT. The CDR3 consists of 15 residues. This CDR3 reads CASSYSGEANTEAFF. CDR3 nucleotide sequence: TGTGCCAGCAGTTACTCTGGGGAAGCGAACACTGAAGCTTTCTTT.

V and J are TRBV6-5 and TRBJ1-6; D gene unclear. Germline CDR1 MNHEY, CDR2 SVGAGI. There are 17 residues in the CDR3. V shed 1 base and J shed 0 bases, with 10 bases lying between them. The CDR3, as DNA: TGTGCCAGCAGTTACTTAGCCGATAGCTCCTATAATTCACCCCTCCACTTT. As protein: CASSYLADSSYNSPLHF.

The V call is TRBV6-5, the J call TRBJ1-2; a weak D match, TRBD1 (5 bases). The germline V and J ends were trimmed by 6 bases and 5 bases, with 22 bases remaining between them. The CDR3 length is 16 residues. Germline-derived CDR1 and CDR2 are MNHEY and SVGAGI. CDR3 residues: CASRDGQGRGRYGYTF. The CDR3 DNA reads TGTGCCAGCAGAGACGGGCAGGGAAGAGGCCGATATGGCTACACCTTC.

This rearrangement joins TRBV20-1 to TRBJ2-5; 8 bases are shared with TRBD2. There are 14 residues in the CDR3. Trimming removed 3 bases from V and 5 bases from J; junction bases left unmatched: 8. Looked up from germline, CDR1 is DFQATT and CDR2 is SNEGSKA (reference sequence). CDR3 amino acids: CSASTGGAGETQYF. The CDR3 DNA is TGCAGTGCTAGTACCGGGGGGGCCGGGGAGACCCAGTACTTC.

V and J are TRBV7-6 and TRBJ2-2, with D perhaps TRBD2 (5 bases). Germline CDR1 and CDR2: SGHVS and FNYEAQ. This CDR3 comprises 16 residues. Trimming removed 0 bases from V and 3 bases from J, with 11 bases in between. CDR3 sequence: CASSLASGWDTGELFF. The DNA of the CDR3 is TGTGCCAGCAGCTTAGCCTCGGGGTGGGACACCGGGGAGCTGTTTTTT.

The CDR3, as DNA: TGTGCCAGCAGTCTCGCCCGTGGGGGACGGGGGGCACCCCTCCACTTT. Amino acids: CASSLARGGRGAPLHF. The rearrangement links TRBV6-5 to TRBJ1-6; TRBD1 might be the D (5 bases). The CDR3 sequence is 16 residues long. Germline CDR1 and CDR2: MNHEY and SVGAGI. Trimming left V 5 bases short and J 11 bases short, with 22 bases between.

This clonotype was detected many times. The chain employs TRBV20-1 and TRBJ2-2; 7 positions agree with TRBD2. Looked up from germline, CDR1 is DFQATT and CDR2 is SNEGSKA (reference sequence). CDR3 length equals 14 residues. J lost 6 bases, V lost 2 bases, and 6 bases had no gene match. This chain's CDR3 is CSARWGGDPGELFF. CDR3 in DNA: TGCAGTGCTAGATGGGGAGGGGATCCCGGGGAGCTGTTTTTT.

V is TRBV5-1 and J is TRBJ1-1; D possibly corresponds to TRBD1 (6 bases). V dropped 5 bases and J dropped 3 bases, with 23 bases sitting between them. The CDR3 has 17 residues. Germline loops: CDR1 SGHRS, CDR2 YFSETQ. The CDR3 sequence: CASRPDSAYLGDTEAFF. DNA for the CDR3: TGCGCCAGCAGGCCGGACAGCGCTTATCTCGGGGACACTGAAGCTTTCTTT.

At least ten counts were recorded for this clonotype. This chain joins TRBV7-9 and TRBJ2-3, with D possibly being TRBD1 (6 bases). Trimming cost V 3 bases and J 0 bases, with 7 bases left between them. This CDR3 is 14 amino acids long. Germline V gene lookup returns CDR1 SEHNR and CDR2 FQNEAQ (reference sequence). This CDR3 is CASSFTGSTDTQYF. The CDR3 region has the DNA TGTGCCAGCAGCTTCACAGGGAGCACAGATACGCAGTATTTT. Filled out from reference TRBV7-9 and TRBJ2-3, the complete variable domain reads DTGVSQNPRHKITKRGQNVTFRCDPISEHNRLYWYRQTLGQGPEFLTYFQNEAQLEKSRLLSDRFSAERPKGSFSTLEIQRTEQGDSAMYLCASSFTGSTDTQYFGPGTRLTVL.

The genes are TRBV19 and TRBJ1-2; possibly TRBD1 for D (6 bases). The CDR3 totals 14 residues. Looked up from germline, CDR1 is LNHDA and CDR2 is SQIVND (reference sequence). Trimming pared 8 bases from V and 1 base from J, leaving 14 bases between. The CDR3 DNA reads TGTGCCAGTCGTCCACGGACAGATAACTATGGCTACACCTTC. Protein: CASRPRTDNYGYTF.

This clonotype appeared a single time. The genes are TRBV12-3 or TRBV12-4 and TRBJ2-1; TRBD1 aligns across 7 bases. J lost 3 bases, V lost 5 bases, and 7 bases had no gene match. This CDR3 has 15 residues. The CDR3 DNA is TGTGCCAGCAGTGCTAGGAGACAGGGCTACAATGAGCAGTTCTTC. Encoded protein: CASSARRQGYNEQFF.

This clonotype was counted between two and nine times. The genes are TRBV4-1 and TRBJ1-1, with D possibly being TRBD1 (5 bases). Trimming took 1 base from V and 2 from J, leaving 8 bases between them. The germline gives CDR1 MGHRA, CDR2 YSYEKL. This CDR3 spans 14 amino acids. The CDR3 nucleotides are TGCGCCAGCAGCCAAGGACAGAGAAACACTGAAGCTTTCTTT. This codes for CASSQGQRNTEAFF.

V usage is TRBV4-1 and J usage is TRBJ1-1; the D gene is possibly TRBD1 (5 bases). Germline V gene sequence: CDR1 MGHRA, CDR2 YSYEKL. The CDR3 extends over 13 amino acids. V was trimmed by 2 bases and J by 3 bases, leaving 7 bases between them. CDR3 residues: CASSQQGDTEAFF. CDR3 DNA sequence: TGCGCCAGCAGCCAACAGGGTGACACTGAAGCTTTCTTT.

The V call is TRBV28, the J call TRBJ2-5; 8 bases are a match to TRBD2. The CDR3 runs 15 residues. Looked up from germline, CDR1 is MDHEN and CDR2 is SYDVKM. V gave up 1 base and J gave up 2 bases; unmatched junction bases: 3. CDR3 sequence reads: CASSLSVAGQETQYF. As DNA, the CDR3 is TGTGCCAGCAGTTTATCGGTAGCGGGGCAAGAGACCCAGTACTTC.

The CDR3 DNA reads as TGTGCCAGCAGCTGGGGTCGGGGCCTGGCGGGGACTGAAGCTTTCTTT. Protein: CASSWGRGLAGTEAFF. The rearrangement joins TRBV7-6 to TRBJ1-1; a weak D match, TRBD1 (5 bases). Germline-derived CDR1 and CDR2 are SGHVS and FNYEAQ. This CDR3 has 16 residues. Trimming left V 4 bases short and J 5 bases short, with 20 bases between.

This clonotype was detected only a few times. The chain combines TRBV4-3 with TRBJ1-1, with TRBD1 matching 7 bases. The CDR3 sequence is 15 residues long. Germline assignment: CDR1 LGHNA and CDR2 YSLEER. V trimming: 0 bases; J trimming: 7 bases; junction bases outside the gene matches: 8. CDR3 DNA sequence: TGCGCCAGCAGCCAAGATATAACAGGGGACCTTGAAGCTTTCTTT. Translated: CASSQDITGDLEAFF.

This clonotype was seen a handful of times. The chain joins TRBV12-3 or TRBV12-4 to TRBJ2-2; D is undetermined. V lost 3 bases to trimming and J lost 6 bases, with 14 bases between them. The CDR3 spans 15 residues. CDR3 protein: CASSLTRSWAGELFF. The CDR3 DNA follows: TGTGCCAGCAGTTTGACCCGGTCTTGGGCCGGGGAGCTGTTTTTT.

This clonotype showed up many times. This sequence joins TRBV4-1 and TRBJ2-1; weak D call: TRBD1 (6 bases). V lost 3 bases and J 2 bases, leaving 11 bases between the germline ends. Germline V gene sequence: CDR1 MGHRA, CDR2 YSYEKL. CDR3 length: 15 residues. CDR3 in amino acids: CASSQDSAPYNEQFF. The CDR3 coding sequence is TGCGCCAGCAGCCAGGACAGTGCGCCCTACAATGAGCAGTTCTTC.